This TCR beta chain comes out of a study of T cells in Graves' hyperthyroidism and ophthalmopathy (dated by TCRdb to 2018 to 2020). Study-level background: Peripheral blood was collected at initial diagnosis, before any treatment. Prospective prediction of ophthalmopathy was tested in an independent validation cohort of approximately 19 hyperthyroidism patients and 17 patients who later progressed to ophthalmopathy. The approximately 100 discovery patients were divided at random into training and test sets in a 7:3 ratio. To identify distinguishing TCR V-J signatures, a discovery cohort of around 98 patients was used, comprising 43 with Graves' ophthalmopathy and some 60 with stable Graves' hyperthyroidism. Once sampling was done, hyperthyroidism patients were given methimazole at a starting dose of 30 mg daily, whereas ophthalmopathy patients were given high-dose intravenous methylprednisolone. Thyroid tissue and blood T-cell repertoires from more than 5 Graves' hyperthyroidism patients were also compared in the study. TCR Vbeta CDR3 sequencing of 135 peripheral blood samples (under 45 ophthalmopathy, 70 to 85 hyperthyroidism and 17 progressor patients) is reported in the paper. Broad study findings and their caveats: No statistical method was used to set the sample size in advance, and investigators knew the group allocation. In cross-validation, a model built on a 13 V-J signature told ophthalmopathy apart from stable hyperthyroidism with about 90% sensitivity and around 83% specificity, and in testing the same model reached 80%/75%. In validation, the model predicted progression to ophthalmopathy with about 71% sensitivity and approximately 78% specificity, a median of 6.5 months before onset. Most expanded thyroid clonotypes (frequency above 0.001) were also found in blood, which suggests that blood repertoires may mirror thyroid immune responses.

The TCR beta CDR3 regions were amplified from RNA transcripts. A first-round RT-PCR of the TCR CDR3 used the HTBI primer set with the Qiagen OneStep RT-PCR kit. Libraries were constructed in a second round of multiplex PCR, after which size selection and purification were performed. Paired-end sequencing of the libraries was performed with 100 bp reads on an Illumina HiSeq2000. As for the original processing: SOAPnuke was used to process the raw data, throwing out any read that contained adapters or uncalled bases, had a mean Phred below 15, or lacked an exact constant-primer or identifier match. High-quality paired reads were merged using COPE v1.2.5, and each unique nucleotide sequence was defined as a clonotype. Clonotypes were aligned to IMGT TRBV, TRBD and TRBJ reference segments using MiTCR v1.1. The analysis was restricted to V-J combinations with a frequency above 0.0001, which together covered 99.2% of the repertoires. A TCS score was defined as the ratio between F50 (clonal expansion) and ExV (chaos), using BLOSUM62-based TCRdist between CDR3 peptides within each V-J. Welch's t-statistics and random forest reduced 450 to 600 V-J features to roughly 13, which were used in a naive Bayes classifier (R e1071). TCRdb applied fastp at Q25 and MiXCR to the public reads, then kept only in-frame beta chains. Entries that share a CDR3 protein sequence are merged under the most common genes and DNA. The V and J calls follow TCRdb's processing rather than the paper's. For this sample there are about 590,000 distinct CDR3 sequences; less than 20% appear just once. The ten largest clones take up less than 9.5% of the sample.

Graves' hyperthyroidism was defined as stable when no progression to ophthalmopathy occurred over 18 months of follow-up. Hyperthyroidism patients were newly diagnosed, had a disease duration of under 2 months, and were aged 18 to 65 years. The study excluded patients with uncontrolled infections, other autoimmune diseases, pregnancy or lactation. Diagnoses were established on the basis of clinical symptoms, serum thyroxine and TRAb, thyroid ultrasound, and orbital computed tomography. Ficoll-Paque density gradient centrifugation was used to isolate PBMCs from 9.5 to 10 ml of fresh peripheral blood. Total RNA was extracted using Trizol reagent, and RNA quality was assessed on an Agilent 2100 Bioanalyzer. CDR1 and CDR2, looked up from the germline V gene, are MNHNS and SASEGT. Trimming leaves V shorter by 6 bases and J shorter by 8 bases, with the junction holding 19 bases beyond the gene matches. The CDR3 holds 17 amino acids from the cysteine to the phenylalanine. The only DNA kept is the CDR3, 51 bases in frame from the first base.

This clonotype was seen a handful of times. It lacks a known antigen. Per-nucleotide qualities are absent, and no much larger clonotype sits a single base away. The chain is encoded by TRBV6-1 joined to TRBJ1-2, and 9 junctional nucleotides match TRBD1. The sequence came from a woman aged 30 to 39 with Graves' hyperthyroidism. The specimen was blood. The CDR3 amino acid sequence is: CASSYAAGDRVLSGYTF. The DNA sequence is as follows: TGTGCCAGCAGCTATGCCGCTGGGGACAGGGTCCTTTCGGGCTACACCTTC.